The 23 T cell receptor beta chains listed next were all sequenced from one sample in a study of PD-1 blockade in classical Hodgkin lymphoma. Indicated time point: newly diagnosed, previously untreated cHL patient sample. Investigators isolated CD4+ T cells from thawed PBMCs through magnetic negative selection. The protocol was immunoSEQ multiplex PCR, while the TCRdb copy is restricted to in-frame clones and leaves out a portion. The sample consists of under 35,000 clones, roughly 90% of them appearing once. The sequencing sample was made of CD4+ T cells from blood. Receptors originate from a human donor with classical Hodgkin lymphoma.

The CDR3 loop reads CASRWVQNQPQHF. DNA of the CDR3: TGTGCCAGCAGGTGGGTACAGAATCAGCCCCAGCATTTT. V usage is TRBV28 and J usage is TRBJ1-5; D ambiguous. V dropped 6 bases and J dropped 4 bases, with 10 bases sitting between them. In germline, CDR1 is MDHEN, CDR2 SYDVKM. The CDR3 covers 13 residues.

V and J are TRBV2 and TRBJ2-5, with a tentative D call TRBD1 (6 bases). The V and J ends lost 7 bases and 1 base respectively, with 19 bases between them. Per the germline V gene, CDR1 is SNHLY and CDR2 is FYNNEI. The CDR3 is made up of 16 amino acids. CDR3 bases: TGTGCCAGCATCCTGTCCAGGGGCGCAGTCCAAGAGACCCAGTACTTC. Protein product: CASILSRGAVQETQYF.

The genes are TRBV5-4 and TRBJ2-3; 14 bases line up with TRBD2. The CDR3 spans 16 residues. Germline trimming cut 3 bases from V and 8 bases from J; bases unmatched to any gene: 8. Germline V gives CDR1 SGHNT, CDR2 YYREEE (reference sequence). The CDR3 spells CASSSPTSGRAATQYF. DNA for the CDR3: TGTGCCAGCAGCTCCCCGACTAGCGGGAGGGCCGCTACGCAGTATTTT.

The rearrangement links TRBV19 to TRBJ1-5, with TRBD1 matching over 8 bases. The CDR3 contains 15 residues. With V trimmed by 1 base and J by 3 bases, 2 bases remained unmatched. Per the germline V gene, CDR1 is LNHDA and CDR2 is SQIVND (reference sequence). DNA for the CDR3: TGTGCCAGTAGTATAGCGGACAGGGACAATCAGCCCCAGCATTTT. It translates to CASSIADRDNQPQHF. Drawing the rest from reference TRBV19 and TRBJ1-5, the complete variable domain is DGGITQSPKYLFRKEGQNVTLSCEQNLNHDAMYWYRQDPGQGLRLIYYSQIVNDFQKGDIAEGYSVSREKKESFPLTVTSAQKNPTAFYLCASSIADRDNQPQHFGDGTRLSIL.

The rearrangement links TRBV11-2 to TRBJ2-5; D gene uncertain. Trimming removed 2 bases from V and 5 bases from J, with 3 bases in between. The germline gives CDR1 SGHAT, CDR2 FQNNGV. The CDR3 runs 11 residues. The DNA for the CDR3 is TGTGCCAGCAGCTTACAGGAGACCCAGTACTTC. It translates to CASSLQETQYF.

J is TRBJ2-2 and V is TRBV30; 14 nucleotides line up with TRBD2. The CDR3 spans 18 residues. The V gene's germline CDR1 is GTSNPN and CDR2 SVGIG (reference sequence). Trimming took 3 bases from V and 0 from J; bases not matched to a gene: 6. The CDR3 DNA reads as TGTGCCTGGAGGTCGACTAGCGGGAGGGAGGCGAACACCGGGGAGCTGTTTTTT. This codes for CAWRSTSGREANTGELFF.

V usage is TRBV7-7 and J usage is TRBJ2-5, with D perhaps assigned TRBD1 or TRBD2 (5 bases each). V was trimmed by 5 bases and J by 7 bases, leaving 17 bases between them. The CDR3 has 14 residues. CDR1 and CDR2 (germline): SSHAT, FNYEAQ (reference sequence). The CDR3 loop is CASSISGTGGTQYF. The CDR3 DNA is TGTGCCAGCAGCATATCCGGGACCGGCGGGACCCAGTACTTC.

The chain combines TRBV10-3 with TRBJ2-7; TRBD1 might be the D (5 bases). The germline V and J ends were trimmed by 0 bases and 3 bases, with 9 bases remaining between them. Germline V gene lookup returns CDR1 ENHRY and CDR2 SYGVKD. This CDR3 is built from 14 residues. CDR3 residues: CAISESTAGYEQYF. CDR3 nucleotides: TGTGCCATCAGTGAGTCGACAGCTGGCTACGAGCAGTACTTC.

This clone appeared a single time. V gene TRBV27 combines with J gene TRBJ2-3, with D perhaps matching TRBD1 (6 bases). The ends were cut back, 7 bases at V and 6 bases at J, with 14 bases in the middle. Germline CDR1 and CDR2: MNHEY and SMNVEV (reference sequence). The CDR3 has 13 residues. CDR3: CASTPLGADTQYF. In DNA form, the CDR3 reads TGTGCCAGCACCCCCCTGGGGGCGGATACGCAGTATTTT.

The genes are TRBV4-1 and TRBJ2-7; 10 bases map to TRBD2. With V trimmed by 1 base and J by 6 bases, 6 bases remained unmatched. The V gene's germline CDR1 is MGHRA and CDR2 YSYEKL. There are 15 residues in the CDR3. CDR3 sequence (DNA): TGCGCCAGCAGCCAAGCCCCGGGACTAGCGAGCGAGCAGTACTTC. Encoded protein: CASSQAPGLASEQYF.

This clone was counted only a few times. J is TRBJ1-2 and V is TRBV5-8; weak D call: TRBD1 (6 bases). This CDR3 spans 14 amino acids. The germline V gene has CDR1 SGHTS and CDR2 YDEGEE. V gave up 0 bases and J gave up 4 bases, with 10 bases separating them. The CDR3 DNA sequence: TGTGCCAGCAGCTTGGAGGGGGAGCTCTATGGCTACACCTTC. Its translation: CASSLEGELYGYTF.

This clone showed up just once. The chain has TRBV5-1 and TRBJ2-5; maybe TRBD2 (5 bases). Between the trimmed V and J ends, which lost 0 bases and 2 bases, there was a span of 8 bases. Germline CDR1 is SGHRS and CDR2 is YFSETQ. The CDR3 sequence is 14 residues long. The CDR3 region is CASSLELAQETQYF. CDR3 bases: TGCGCCAGCAGCTTGGAGCTAGCTCAAGAGACCCAGTACTTC. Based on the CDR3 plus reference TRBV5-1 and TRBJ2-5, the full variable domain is KAGVTQTPRYLIKTRGQQVTLSCSPISGHRSVSWYQQTPGQGLQFLFEYFSETQRNKGNFPGRFSGRQFSNSRSEMNVSTLELGDSALYLCASSLELAQETQYFGPGTRLLVL.

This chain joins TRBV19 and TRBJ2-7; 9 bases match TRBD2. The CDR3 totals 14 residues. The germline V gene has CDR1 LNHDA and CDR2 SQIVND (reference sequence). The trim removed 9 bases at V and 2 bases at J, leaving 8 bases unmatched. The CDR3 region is CASSGRTGPYEQYF. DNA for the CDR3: TGTGCCAGCAGCGGGAGGACGGGTCCCTACGAGCAGTACTTC.

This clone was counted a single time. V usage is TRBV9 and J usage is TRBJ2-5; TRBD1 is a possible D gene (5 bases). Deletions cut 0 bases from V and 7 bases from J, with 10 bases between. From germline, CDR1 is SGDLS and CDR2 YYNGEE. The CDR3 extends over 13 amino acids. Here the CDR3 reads CASSVARGGTQYF. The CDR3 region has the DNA TGTGCCAGCAGCGTAGCTAGGGGTGGGACCCAGTACTTC.

Here the CDR3 reads CASSSDGTGRRELFF. The DNA of the CDR3 is TGTGCCAGCAGTTCCGACGGGACAGGGCGCAGGGAGCTGTTTTTT. This chain uses TRBV6-4 with TRBJ2-2; the match to TRBD1 covers 9 bases. After removal of 5 bases from V and 9 bases from J, the junction contained 10 bases not matched to a gene. CDR3 size: 15 residues. Germline loops: CDR1 MRHNA, CDR2 SNTAGT.

The CDR3 DNA is TGTGCCAGCAGCACTCGGGAGGCCGACAATGAGCAGTTCTTC. This gives the protein CASSTREADNEQFF. The chain is built from TRBV5-8 and TRBJ2-1; 7 bases agree with TRBD2. This CDR3 comprises 14 residues. The germline gives CDR1 SGHTS, CDR2 YDEGEE. Trimming cost V 4 bases and J 5 bases; bases outside gene matches: 6. Full variable domain (remainder filled in from reference TRBV5-8 and TRBJ2-1): EAGVTQSPTHLIKTRGQQATLRCSPISGHTSVYWYQQALGLGLQFLLWYDEGEERNRGNFPPRFSGRQFPNYSSELNVNALELEDSALYLCASSTREADNEQFFGPGTRLTVL.

The CDR3 protein is CASSKELDVGEAGGHTDTQYF. The CDR3 DNA is TGTGCCAGCAGCAAAGAGCTCGACGTGGGGGAGGCGGGAGGGCATACAGATACGCAGTATTTT. This chain connects TRBV21-1 to TRBJ2-3; the DNA was not used to check the table's D call, TRBD2. TRBV21-1 is given as a pseudogene. The CDR3 has 21 amino acids.

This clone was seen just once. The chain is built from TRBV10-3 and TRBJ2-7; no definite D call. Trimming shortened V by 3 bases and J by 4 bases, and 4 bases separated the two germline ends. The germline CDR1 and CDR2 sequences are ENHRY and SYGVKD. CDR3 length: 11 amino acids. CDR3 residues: CAISDFYEQYF. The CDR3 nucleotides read TGTGCCATCAGTGATTTTTACGAGCAGTACTTC.

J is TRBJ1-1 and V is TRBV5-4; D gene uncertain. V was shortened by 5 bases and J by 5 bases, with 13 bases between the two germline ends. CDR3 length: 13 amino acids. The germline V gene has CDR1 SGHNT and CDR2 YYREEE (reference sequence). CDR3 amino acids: CASSWMDSTEAFF. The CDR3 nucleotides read TGTGCCAGCAGTTGGATGGATAGTACTGAAGCTTTCTTT.

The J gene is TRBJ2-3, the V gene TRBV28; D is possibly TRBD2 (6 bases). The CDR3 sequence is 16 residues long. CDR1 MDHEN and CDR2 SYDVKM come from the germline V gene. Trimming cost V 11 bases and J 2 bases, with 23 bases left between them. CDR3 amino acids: CAPWGDPTRLTDTQYF. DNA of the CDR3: TGTGCCCCCTGGGGCGACCCGACTAGACTCACAGATACGCAGTATTTT.

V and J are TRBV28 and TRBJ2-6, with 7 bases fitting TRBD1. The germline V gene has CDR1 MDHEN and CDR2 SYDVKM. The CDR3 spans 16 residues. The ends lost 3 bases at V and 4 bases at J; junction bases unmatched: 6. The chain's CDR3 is CASSFPTGSGANVLTF. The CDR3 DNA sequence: TGTGCCAGCAGTTTCCCGACAGGGAGCGGGGCCAACGTCCTGACTTTC.

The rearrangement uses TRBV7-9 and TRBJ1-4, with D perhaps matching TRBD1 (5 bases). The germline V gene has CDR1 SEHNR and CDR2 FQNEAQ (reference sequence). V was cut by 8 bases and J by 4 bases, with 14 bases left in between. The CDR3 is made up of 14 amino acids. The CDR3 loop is CASRTGTGNEKLFF. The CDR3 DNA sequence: TGTGCCAGCCGAACCGGGACCGGTAATGAAAAACTGTTTTTT.

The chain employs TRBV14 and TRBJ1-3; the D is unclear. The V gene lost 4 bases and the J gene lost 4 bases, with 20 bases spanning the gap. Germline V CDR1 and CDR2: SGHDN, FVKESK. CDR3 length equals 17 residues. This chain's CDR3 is CASSLRTGALEGNTIYF. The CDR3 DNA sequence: TGTGCCAGCAGCCTCCGGACGGGAGCACTTGAGGGAAACACCATATATTTT.